Described below is a single T cell receptor (beta chain) sequence and its context. J lost 3 bases, V lost 7 bases, and 3 bases had no gene match. Germline CDR1 and CDR2: KGHDR and SFDVKD. This CDR3 has 14 residues. Here immunoSEQ multiplex PCR was the method, and the copy in TCRdb shows in-frame clones only, minus some. Counted here are about 89,000 clones, roughly 86% occurring once; the ten biggest clones make up under 25%. This record comes from a study of control samples from healthy donors and cancer patients. This sequence originates from a man aged 30-40 years in good health. This sequence joins TRBV24-1 and TRBJ1-1; 11 bases line up with TRBD1. The specimen was blood. The CDR3 nucleotides read TGTGCCACCAGGGGGGACAGGGGGGACACTGAAGCTTTCTTT. Translation: CATRGDRGDTEAFF.